These 2 T cell receptor beta chains were sequenced from one sample in a study of cytomegalovirus exposure and HLA in healthy donors (TCRdb year 2017). Library preparation employed the immunoSEQ multiplex PCR assay. The multiplex PCR relied on a mix of 60 forward primers for TCR Vbeta segments and 13 reverse primers for TCR Jbeta segments. TCRdb re-hosts the immuneACCESS table, in-frame sequences only. Its copies lack some clones; in the studies checked, an unresolved V gene accounts for under half of them, and the cause for the rest is not known. A total of about 150,000 clones appear in this sample, about 79% of them only once. Jointly, the top ten make up 1.8% of the sample. Source material: PBMCs. These receptor sequences come from a female donor in good health and CMV-seropositive.

This chain joins TRBV30 and TRBJ2-7; perhaps TRBD1 as D (5 bases). The CDR3 spans 13 residues. Germline V gene data show CDR1 as GTSNPN and CDR2 as SVGIG (reference sequence). V dropped 2 bases and J dropped 5 bases, with 13 bases sitting between them. The CDR3 DNA follows: TGTGCCTGGAGTTTAGGGGCTGTCAACGAGCAGTACTTC. It yields the protein CAWSLGAVNEQYF.

CDR3 amino acids: CASSVELAGTDTQYF. The CDR3 DNA sequence: TGTGCCAGCAGCGTAGAACTAGCGGGGACAGATACGCAGTATTTT. The gene calls are TRBV9 and TRBJ2-3; 10 bases map to TRBD2. V shed 0 bases and J 3 bases; nucleotides not matched to a gene: 1. Looked up from germline, CDR1 is SGDLS and CDR2 is YYNGEE. This CDR3 has 15 residues.